This T cell receptor beta chain is from a study of cytomegalovirus exposure and HLA in healthy donors. Researchers ran the PCR with 60 Vbeta and 13 Jbeta primers. Assay: immunoSEQ multiplex PCR; the TCRdb copy retains only in-frame clones and omits some. The table includes about 100,000 clones, 60% to 80% detected once. Trimming took 6 bases from V and 5 from J, leaving 22 bases between them. The germline gives CDR1 LNHDA, CDR2 SQIVND (reference sequence). The CDR3 has 17 residues. Sequencing was performed on PBMCs. The TCR comes from a woman under 30 in good health and CMV-seropositive. The chain links TRBV19 to TRBJ2-2, with a possible D match to TRBD2 (6 bases). The CDR3 coding sequence is TGTGCCAGTAGGCCTACCAGCGGAGGGCATGGGACCGGGGAGCTGTTTTTT. Amino acids: CASRPTSGGHGTGELFF.